This TCR beta chain is drawn from a study of Ad26.COV2.S vaccination and SARS-CoV-2 variants. The CDR3 runs to 15 residues. Trimming removed 5 bases from V and 5 bases from J, with 16 bases in between. Germline values: CDR1 SGHTA, CDR2 FQGTGA. Described treatment: some 19 received Ad26.COV2.S at low or high dose, single or two shots; 5 received placebo; per-sample allocation not given. Day 63 after the first vaccine or placebo injection was the time point for sampling. This clone was seen only once. Repertoires were generated with immunoSEQ multiplex PCR, while TCRdb's copy carries only in-frame clones and drops some. The sample includes a few hundred thousand clones, 83% seen only once; the top ten take just under 7.5%.

The J gene is TRBJ2-1, the V gene TRBV7-3; D is uncertain. The source is a person aged 18-60 years who received the Ad26.COV2.S COVID-19 vaccine or a placebo. The material was peripheral blood, obtained in a trial of Ad26.COV2.S vaccine versus placebo. CDR3 loop: CASSRNALGNNEQFF. The CDR3 DNA sequence: TGTGCCAGCAGCCGCAACGCGCTAGGAAACAATGAGCAGTTCTTC.